Each of the 24 T cell receptor beta chains below was sequenced from the same sample in a study of T cell responses to AZD1222 COVID-19 vaccine. Clones were sequenced by immunoSEQ multiplex PCR, and TCRdb holds only the in-frame ones, with some missing. The table lists around 130,000 clones, nearly 95% of them singletons. Source: peripheral blood, taken on day 0 of AZD1222 vaccination. These receptors came from an adult in good health.

The chain combines TRBV21-1 with TRBJ2-7; TRBD2, the table's D call, was not compared with the DNA. TRBV21-1 is listed as a pseudogene. The CDR3 is 14 residues long. CDR3: CASEEVPASYEQYF. DNA for the CDR3: TGTGCCAGCGAGGAGGTTCCGGCTAGCTACGAGCAGTACTTC.

The rearrangement joins TRBV6-5 to TRBJ2-2, with D unresolved. V shed 6 bases and J shed 0 bases, with 11 bases lying between them. CDR1 MNHEY and CDR2 SVGAGI come from the germline V gene. This CDR3 region has 15 residues. This CDR3 is CASRSGDANTGELFF. Here the CDR3 DNA reads TGTGCCAGCAGGTCAGGAGACGCGAACACCGGGGAGCTGTTTTTT.

The rearrangement uses TRBV2 and TRBJ1-5, with 9 bases identical to TRBD1. V lost 0 bases and J lost 6; bases outside the gene matches: 9. The CDR3 covers 17 residues. CDR1 and CDR2 (germline): SNHLY, FYNNEI. CDR3 loop: CASSEAGGTGSIQPQHF. CDR3 nucleotides: TGTGCCAGCAGTGAAGCCGGGGGGACAGGGTCGATTCAGCCCCAGCATTTT.

This clone has just one count. The chain is built from TRBV19 and TRBJ1-1; D call uncertain. Trimming pared 6 bases from V and 11 bases from J, leaving 16 bases between. The germline CDR1 and CDR2 sequences are LNHDA and SQIVND (reference sequence). The CDR3 length is 12 residues. The CDR3 nucleotides read TGTGCCAGTAGCTATGCGATCAGGCCGGCTTTCTTT. Its protein product is CASSYAIRPAFF.

The rearrangement uses TRBV6-5 and TRBJ1-3; D not certain. Germline CDR1 and CDR2: MNHEY and SVGAGI. Trimming took off 2 bases at V and 0 bases at J, with 11 bases between the two ends. CDR3 length: 16 amino acids. In DNA, the CDR3 is TGTGCCAGCAGTTACGAGGGCCCGAGCTCTGGAAACACCATATATTTT. It is translated as CASSYEGPSSGNTIYF.

The V gene is TRBV5-1, the J gene TRBJ2-3; D is possibly TRBD2 (6 bases). The CDR3 spans 16 residues. Trimming left V 4 bases short and J 1 base short, with 16 bases between. Germline V gene sequence: CDR1 SGHRS, CDR2 YFSETQ. CDR3 in DNA: TGCGCCAGCAGCCGAGAAGGGCGGGGCGGCACAGATACGCAGTATTTT. The encoded protein is CASSREGRGGTDTQYF.

This chain uses TRBV27 with TRBJ2-7; D uncertain. The CDR3 consists of 14 residues. Germline CDR1 reads MNHEY; CDR2 reads SMNVEV (reference sequence). Between the trimmed V and J ends, which lost 6 bases and 2 bases, there was a span of 14 bases. The CDR3 DNA is TGTGCCAGCAGAGCAAATGAGGCGACCTACGAGCAGTACTTC. Translated: CASRANEATYEQYF.

V usage is TRBV5-1 and J usage is TRBJ2-7; 7 bases are a match to TRBD1. CDR3 length equals 15 residues. Per germline, CDR1 SGHRS and CDR2 YFSETQ. V dropped 0 bases and J dropped 2; count of bases not matched to a gene: 5. The CDR3 loop reads CASSLAGTATYEQYF. Here the CDR3 DNA reads TGCGCCAGCAGCTTGGCCGGGACAGCGACCTACGAGCAGTACTTC.

V is TRBV5-4 and J is TRBJ2-3, with 7 bases identical to TRBD1. V gave up 4 bases and J gave up 4 bases; unmatched junction bases: 9. Per germline, CDR1 SGHNT and CDR2 YYREEE (reference sequence). The CDR3 length is 15 residues. Here the CDR3 DNA reads TGTGCCAGCAGCATAAGAAGCGGACAGGCAGATACGCAGTATTTT. It specifies CASSIRSGQADTQYF. Drawing the rest from reference TRBV5-4 and TRBJ2-3, the complete variable domain is ETGVTQSPTHLIKTRGQQVTLRCSSQSGHNTVSWYQQALGQGPQFIFQYYREEENGRGNFPPRFSGLQFPNYSSELNVNALELDDSALYLCASSIRSGQADTQYFGPGTRLTVL.

The chain has TRBV7-6 and TRBJ2-3; 12 bases map to TRBD2. The trim removed 2 bases at V and 5 bases at J, leaving 2 bases unmatched. The CDR3 sequence is 15 residues long. Germline V gives CDR1 SGHVS, CDR2 FNYEAQ. CDR3 sequence: CASSLSGLAGDTQYF. The CDR3 DNA reads TGTGCCAGCAGCTTATCGGGACTAGCGGGAGATACGCAGTATTTT.

The rearrangement uses TRBV30 and TRBJ1-3; tentatively, D is TRBD1 (5 bases). V was shortened by 0 bases and J by 2 bases, with 8 bases between the two germline ends. Germline assignment: CDR1 GTSNPN and CDR2 SVGIG (reference sequence). The CDR3 is 14 residues long. The CDR3 reads CAWSVRGAGNTIYF. CDR3 coding DNA: TGTGCCTGGAGTGTACGGGGGGCTGGAAACACCATATATTTT. Together with reference TRBV30 and TRBJ1-3, the CDR3 gives the full variable domain: SQTIHQWPATLVQPVGSPLSLECTVEGTSNPNLYWYRQAAGRGLQLLFYSVGIGQISSEVPQNLSASRPQDRQFILSSKKLLLSDSGFYLCAWSVRGAGNTIYFGEGSWLTVV.

The rearrangement links TRBV28 to TRBJ2-5; TRBD2 matches at 7 bases. Per germline, CDR1 MDHEN and CDR2 SYDVKM. This CDR3 comprises 15 residues. CDR3 coding DNA: TGTCGGACTGGCGGCGGGAGAAGGTGGGGAGAGACCCAGTACTTC. Translated, it gives CRTGGGRRWGETQYF. Full variable domain (rest looked up from reference TRBV28 and TRBJ2-5): DVKVTQSSRYLVKRTGEKVFLECVQDMDHENMFWYRQDPGLGLRLIYFSYDVKMKEKGDIPEGYSVSREKKERFSLILESASTNQTSMYLCRTGGGRRWGETQYFGPGTRLLVL.

This chain links TRBV4-3 with TRBJ2-3; weak D call: TRBD2 (7 bases). CDR3 length equals 17 residues. The germline V gene has CDR1 LGHNA and CDR2 YSLEER. V shed 0 bases and J shed 5 bases, with 18 bases lying between them. CDR3 amino acids: CASSQENIGGERDTQYF. The CDR3 nucleotides are TGCGCCAGCAGCCAAGAAAATATAGGGGGGGAGAGAGATACGCAGTATTTT.

V and J are TRBV29-1 and TRBJ1-1; D remains unclear. Germline assignment: CDR1 SQVTM and CDR2 ANQGSEA. Trimming left V 4 bases short and J 8 bases short, with 11 bases between. This CDR3 is built from 11 residues. The CDR3 here is CSVVVQEEAFF. CDR3 in DNA: TGCAGCGTTGTTGTCCAGGAAGAAGCTTTCTTT.

The CDR3 DNA follows: TGTGCCTGGAGCGACGGGACAGGGGCTAACTATGGCTACACCTTC. This translates into CAWSDGTGANYGYTF. J is TRBJ1-2 and V is TRBV30; 10 bases line up with TRBD1. CDR1 and CDR2 from the germline V gene are GTSNPN and SVGIG (reference sequence). The CDR3 covers 15 residues. V dropped 3 bases and J dropped 0; count of bases not matched to a gene: 4.

CDR3 sequence reads: CASSDPGQGSYEQYF. CDR3 nucleotide sequence: TGTGCCAGCAGTGACCCGGGACAGGGGTCCTACGAGCAGTACTTC. This chain joins TRBV6-1 and TRBJ2-7; TRBD1 aligns across 10 bases. CDR1 is MNHNS and CDR2 is SASEGT in the germline V gene. Trimming took 3 bases from V and 1 from J; bases not matched to a gene: 3. CDR3 length: 15 amino acids.

The chain links TRBV5-1 to TRBJ1-1; TRBD1 might be the D (5 bases). The CDR3 covers 14 residues. Per germline, CDR1 SGHRS and CDR2 YFSETQ. Trimming cost V 5 bases and J 5 bases, with 16 bases left between them. CDR3 DNA: TGCGCCAGCAGTTTCGGGGCCCTGGTAACTGAAGCTTTCTTT. It encodes CASSFGALVTEAFF.

The table lists this clone with a count of one. CDR3 bases: TGTGCCTGGAAACCGGTAAACACAGATACGCAGTATTTT. It codes for CAWKPVNTDTQYF. This chain joins TRBV30 and TRBJ2-3; no clear D. V dropped 4 bases and J dropped 2 bases, with 10 bases sitting between them. This CDR3 contains 13 residues. The germline CDR1 and CDR2 sequences are GTSNPN and SVGIG (reference sequence).

The chain is built from TRBV6-6 and TRBJ2-7, with D possibly matching TRBD1 (5 bases). The CDR3 is made up of 15 amino acids. With 0 bases removed from V and 7 bases from J, the gap between germline ends came to 16 bases. The germline gives CDR1 MNHNY, CDR2 SVGAGI (reference sequence). The CDR3 sequence is CASSYSRLGEEEQYF. In DNA form, the CDR3 reads TGTGCCAGCAGTTACTCGAGGTTAGGGGAAGAGGAGCAGTACTTC.

About this clone itself: The same CDR3 also results from other DNA sequences found in this sample. The chain uses TRBV5-4 and TRBJ2-5; D unclear. With 0 bases removed from V and 1 base from J, the gap between germline ends came to 7 bases. Germline-derived CDR1 and CDR2 are SGHNT and YYREEE (reference sequence). This CDR3 has 14 amino acids. In DNA, the CDR3 is TGTGCCAGCAGCTTGGGGCAGGCCCAAGAGACCCAGTACTTC. It specifies CASSLGQAQETQYF.

This chain uses TRBV6-5 with TRBJ2-5; the D call may be TRBD1 or TRBD2 (5 bases each). This CDR3 has 14 residues. The germline gives CDR1 MNHEY, CDR2 SVGAGI. With 6 bases removed from V and 4 bases from J, the gap between germline ends came to 15 bases. CDR3: CASSFIRDGETQYF. The CDR3 region has the DNA TGTGCCAGCAGCTTTATCCGGGACGGAGAGACCCAGTACTTC.

The rearrangement joins TRBV10-2 to TRBJ1-1; the D gene is possibly TRBD1 (5 bases). This CDR3 has 14 residues. Trimming removed 10 bases from V and 5 bases from J, with 20 bases in between. CDR1 WSHSY and CDR2 SAAADI come from the germline V gene. CDR3 DNA sequence: TGCGCCACCCACCCGGGGGATAGGGAAACTGAAGCTTTCTTT. This sequence encodes CATHPGDRETEAFF.

This chain connects TRBV27 to TRBJ1-2; 7 nucleotides align to TRBD1. There are 16 residues in the CDR3. Germline CDR1 is MNHEY and CDR2 is SMNVEV (reference sequence). The junction had 11 bases not matched to a gene; V was cut back by 7 bases and J by 0 bases. The CDR3 protein is CASKLRAGGTNYGYTF. The DNA for the CDR3 is TGTGCCAGCAAGCTTCGGGCAGGGGGAACTAACTATGGCTACACCTTC.

The chain combines TRBV18 with TRBJ2-7, with 8 bases lining up with TRBD2. Trimming at V came to 6 bases and at J to 2 bases, leaving 15 bases not matched to a gene. The CDR3 contains 17 residues. Germline values: CDR1 KGHSH, CDR2 LQKENI. The CDR3 reads CASSRPGGSDDAYEQYF. In nucleotides, the CDR3 is TGTGCCAGCTCGCGGCCGGGAGGGTCGGACGATGCCTACGAGCAGTACTTC.